The 19 T cell receptor beta chains listed next were all sequenced from one sample in a study of blood T cell repertoires in COVID-19. Some clones are missing from TCRdb's copy, which holds only in-frame ones; the method was immunoSEQ multiplex PCR. The sample yields about 130,000 clones, around 82% seen once. Sequenced: peripheral blood. These receptors came from a woman in her thirties who had recovered from COVID-19.

The chain is built from TRBV19 and TRBJ2-3, with TRBD2 matching over 9 bases. V dropped 0 bases and J dropped 6; count of bases not matched to a gene: 10. The CDR3 is 17 residues long. The V gene's germline CDR1 is LNHDA and CDR2 SQIVND (reference sequence). The DNA of the CDR3 is TGTGCCAGTAGTATAGATTCTAGCGGGGTGAGAGGCGATACGCAGTATTTT. This sequence encodes CASSIDSSGVRGDTQYF. The variable domain in full, with the rest retrieved from reference TRBV19 and TRBJ2-3, is DGGITQSPKYLFRKEGQNVTLSCEQNLNHDAMYWYRQDPGQGLRLIYYSQIVNDFQKGDIAEGYSVSREKKESFPLTVTSAQKNPTAFYLCASSIDSSGVRGDTQYFGPGTRLTVL.

V gene TRBV18 combines with J gene TRBJ1-1; D call uncertain. This CDR3 has 18 residues. Germline CDR1 and CDR2: KGHSH and LQKENI. Trimming left V 3 bases short and J 5 bases short, with 25 bases between. CDR3 bases: TGTGCCAGCTCACCTCGGGAAGCCACTAGCTCCTGGGGAACTGAAGCTTTCTTT. Protein product: CASSPREATSSWGTEAFF.

The chain employs TRBV27 and TRBJ2-2; D is perhaps TRBD2 (6 bases). This CDR3 has 15 residues. CDR1 MNHEY and CDR2 SMNVEV come from the germline V gene (reference sequence). V was pared by 8 bases and J by 1 base, with 14 bases between. CDR3 coding DNA: TGTGCCAGCGGGCCGGGAGAGCTGAACACCGGGGAGCTGTTTTTT. Amino acid sequence: CASGPGELNTGELFF.

This chain uses TRBV27 with TRBJ2-1, with 11 positions matching TRBD2. The CDR3 has 16 residues. Germline assignment: CDR1 MNHEY and CDR2 SMNVEV (reference sequence). The V and J ends lost 2 bases and 3 bases, in that order; junction bases with no gene match: 3. CDR3 in DNA: TGTGCCAGCAGTTTAGAGACTAGCGGGGTCTACAATGAGCAGTTCTTC. Amino acids: CASSLETSGVYNEQFF.

In this sample, this clone turned up once. The J gene is TRBJ1-3, the V gene TRBV12-5; D is undetermined. Per germline, CDR1 LGHNT and CDR2 FRNRAP. There are 18 residues in the CDR3. The V and J ends lost 0 bases and 0 bases respectively, with 15 bases between them. CDR3 protein: CASGLVPLGGDSGNTIYF. CDR3 sequence (DNA): TGTGCTAGTGGTTTGGTACCCCTGGGTGGAGACTCTGGAAACACCATATATTTT. Combining the CDR3 with reference TRBV12-5 and TRBJ1-3 gives the whole variable domain DARVTQTPRHKVTEMGQEVTMRCQPILGHNTVFWYRQTMMQGLELLAYFRNRAPLDDSGMPKDRFSAEMPDATLATLKIQPSEPRDSAVYFCASGLVPLGGDSGNTIYFGEGSWLTVV.

The genes are TRBV18 and TRBJ2-7; 8 bases map to TRBD2. Germline lookup yields CDR1 KGHSH and CDR2 LQKENI. V gave up 6 bases and J gave up 5 bases; unmatched junction bases: 21. This CDR3 is 18 amino acids long. The DNA for the CDR3 is TGTGCCAGCTCCCCTACCCGTGGTAGCGGGATCTTGAGGGACGAGCAGTACTTC. Encoded protein: CASSPTRGSGILRDEQYF.

This clone was detected once. The rearrangement uses TRBV27 and TRBJ1-3, with a tentative D call TRBD1 (5 bases). V lost 4 bases and J lost 1, with 8 bases in between. The CDR3 sequence is 14 residues long. Germline V gene data show CDR1 as MNHEY and CDR2 as SMNVEV (reference sequence). The CDR3 DNA follows: TGTGCCAGCAGTTCAAGACAGTCTGGAAACACCATATATTTT. As protein: CASSSRQSGNTIYF.

The gene calls are TRBV10-3 and TRBJ1-1; 11 nucleotides line up with TRBD1. The germline V gene has CDR1 ENHRY and CDR2 SYGVKD. V was clipped by 5 bases and J by 0 bases; unmatched bases: 2. CDR3 length: 15 residues. The CDR3, as DNA: TGTGCCATCAGTAAGGGACAGGGGGTGAACACTGAAGCTTTCTTT. This gives the protein CAISKGQGVNTEAFF.

Concerning this clone: A read error may account for a junction end that differs from germline. The chain is built from TRBV13 and TRBJ2-7; 10 bases match TRBD2. The V gene's germline CDR1 is PRHDT and CDR2 FYEKMQ (reference sequence). This CDR3 has 18 amino acids. This CDR3 reads CASSLGTRGLAVPFEQYF. The CDR3 DNA reads as TGTGCCAGCAGCCTAGGGACCCGAGGACTAGCGGTTCCCTTCGAGCAGTACTTC.

This chain joins TRBV10-2 and TRBJ1-2; TRBD1 might be the D (6 bases). The CDR3 spans 13 residues. Germline values: CDR1 WSHSY, CDR2 SAAADI. V dropped 10 bases and J dropped 10 bases, with 22 bases sitting between them. CDR3 bases: TGCGCCACGCACGCCCCAGGGCCAGGGGACTACACCTTC. It yields the protein CATHAPGPGDYTF.

This clone was found once. This chain connects TRBV6-6 to TRBJ2-1; TRBD2 matches at 8 bases. Germline V gene data show CDR1 as MNHNY and CDR2 as SVGAGI (reference sequence). V gave up 2 bases and J gave up 6 bases; unmatched junction bases: 3. There are 14 residues in the CDR3. Here the CDR3 reads CASSYVAGFNEQFF. The CDR3 coding sequence is TGTGCCAGCAGTTACGTAGCGGGGTTCAATGAGCAGTTCTTC.

The chain couples TRBV10-2 to TRBJ2-1; 10 bases align to TRBD2. J was trimmed by 6 bases and V by 5 bases; bases with no gene match: 7. Germline V lookup: CDR1 WSHSY, CDR2 SAAADI. This CDR3 is 15 amino acids long. The CDR3: CASSTSGDPPNEQFF. The CDR3 bases are TGCGCCAGCAGTACTAGCGGGGACCCCCCCAATGAGCAGTTCTTC.

V and J are TRBV5-1 and TRBJ2-1, with TRBD2 matching over 10 bases. The J segment lost 7 bases and the V segment lost 2 bases, leaving 6 bases of the junction unmatched. The germline V gene has CDR1 SGHRS and CDR2 YFSETQ. The CDR3 contains 15 residues. The chain's CDR3 is CASSFTSGIKNEQFF. Here the CDR3 DNA reads TGCGCCAGCAGCTTCACTAGCGGGATAAAAAATGAGCAGTTCTTC.

As to this clone: Other DNA sequences within the sample encode an identical CDR3. V usage is TRBV6-5 and J usage is TRBJ1-1; no clear D. Trimming took off 6 bases at V and 6 bases at J, with 8 bases between the two ends. This CDR3 is 11 amino acids long. From germline, CDR1 is MNHEY and CDR2 SVGAGI. CDR3 protein: CASRHGAEAFF. In DNA, the CDR3 is TGTGCCAGCAGGCACGGAGCTGAAGCTTTCTTT.

The chain has TRBV4-1 and TRBJ2-7; 7 bases are a match to TRBD1. J gave up 3 bases and V 2 bases, and 13 bases lay outside the gene matches. From germline, CDR1 is MGHRA and CDR2 YSYEKL. The CDR3 has 17 amino acids. As DNA, the CDR3 is TGCGCCAGCAGCCAATACGTCCTTCGGGACAGCGTCTACGAGCAGTACTTC. Protein product: CASSQYVLRDSVYEQYF.

J is TRBJ2-1 and V is TRBV20-1; D remains unclear. The germline V gene encodes CDR1 DFQATT and CDR2 SNEGSKA (reference sequence). The CDR3 has 11 residues. The V gene lost 2 bases and the J gene lost 5 bases, with 4 bases spanning the gap. In DNA, the CDR3 is TGCAGTGCTAGACAAAACAATGAGCAGTTCTTC. It is translated as CSARQNNEQFF.

The chain recombines TRBV10-1 with TRBJ2-3; a weak D match, TRBD1 (6 bases). CDR3 length equals 15 residues. Trimming shortened V by 6 bases and J by 0 bases, and 13 bases separated the two germline ends. Germline values: CDR1 WNHNN, CDR2 SYGVQD (reference sequence). DNA for the CDR3: TGCGCCAGCAGACAGGGTCTCACTAGCACAGATACGCAGTATTTT. This codes for CASRQGLTSTDTQYF.

The chain couples TRBV13 to TRBJ1-1; D possibly corresponds to TRBD1 (6 bases). This CDR3 has 16 amino acids. V lost 5 bases, J lost 6 bases, and 22 bases lay in between. Germline CDR1 is PRHDT and CDR2 is FYEKMQ (reference sequence). The CDR3 region is CASSLMGGGARAEAFF. The CDR3 DNA reads TGTGCCAGCAGCCTTATGGGTGGGGGGGCGCGAGCTGAAGCTTTCTTT.

The chain carries TRBV9 and TRBJ1-6, with 8 bases matching TRBD1. The J segment lost 9 bases and the V segment lost 0 bases, leaving 2 bases of the junction unmatched. This CDR3 is 14 amino acids long. From germline, CDR1 is SGDLS and CDR2 YYNGEE. This CDR3 is CASSVADRGSPLHF. CDR3 nucleotides: TGTGCCAGCAGCGTAGCCGACAGGGGTTCACCCCTCCACTTT.